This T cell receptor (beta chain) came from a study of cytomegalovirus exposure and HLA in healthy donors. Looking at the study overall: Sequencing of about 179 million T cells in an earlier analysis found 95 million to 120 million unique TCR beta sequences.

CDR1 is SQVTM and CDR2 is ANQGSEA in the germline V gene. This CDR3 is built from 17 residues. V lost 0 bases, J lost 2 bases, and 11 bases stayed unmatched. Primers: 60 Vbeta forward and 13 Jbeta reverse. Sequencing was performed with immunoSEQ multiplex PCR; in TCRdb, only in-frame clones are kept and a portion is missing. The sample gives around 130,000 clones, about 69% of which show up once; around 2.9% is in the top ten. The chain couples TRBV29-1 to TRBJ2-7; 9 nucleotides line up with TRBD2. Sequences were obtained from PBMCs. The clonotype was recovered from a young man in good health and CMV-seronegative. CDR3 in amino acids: CSVEEPLAGVTTYEQYF. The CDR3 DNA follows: TGCAGCGTTGAAGAACCCTTAGCGGGAGTTACCACCTACGAGCAGTACTTC.